This T cell receptor beta chain was observed in a study of T-cell reconstitution after alpha-beta-depleted transplantation in children. This clonotype was seen a handful of times. The target antigen is unknown. Regarding the study as a whole: After transplant, at about two months, alpha-beta T cells were reportedly derived from several hundred expanded graft clones. A year had passed since transplant, and T-cell counts and diversity by then came mostly from newly produced T cells. In some patients, recipient T cells and intrathymic progenitors surviving conditioning explained high day-60 diversity.

Preparing the TCRbeta library involved the use of unique molecular identifiers. TCRdb fed the PCR reads into MiXCR, producing one record per CDR3 protein. The data contain 500,000 to 750,000 distinct CDR3 sequences, under 15% of them singletons. There are 18 residues in the CDR3. J gave up 6 bases and V 4 bases, and 18 bases lay outside the gene matches. Germline V gene sequence: CDR1 LGHNA, CDR2 YSLEER. This chain links TRBV4-3 with TRBJ2-1; 7 bases align to TRBD2. The input for sequencing was PBMCs, mostly from graft donor cells, taken 360 days after TCRalphabeta/CD19-depleted stem cell transplant. This receptor was obtained from a male patient between 5 and 17 years old who had a stem cell transplant for acute myeloid leukemia, so the T cells may come from the graft donor. The CDR3 here is CASSRQKQWGGRGNEQFF. As DNA, the CDR3 is TGCGCCAGCAGCCGCCAAAAGCAATGGGGCGGGAGAGGCAATGAGCAGTTCTTC.